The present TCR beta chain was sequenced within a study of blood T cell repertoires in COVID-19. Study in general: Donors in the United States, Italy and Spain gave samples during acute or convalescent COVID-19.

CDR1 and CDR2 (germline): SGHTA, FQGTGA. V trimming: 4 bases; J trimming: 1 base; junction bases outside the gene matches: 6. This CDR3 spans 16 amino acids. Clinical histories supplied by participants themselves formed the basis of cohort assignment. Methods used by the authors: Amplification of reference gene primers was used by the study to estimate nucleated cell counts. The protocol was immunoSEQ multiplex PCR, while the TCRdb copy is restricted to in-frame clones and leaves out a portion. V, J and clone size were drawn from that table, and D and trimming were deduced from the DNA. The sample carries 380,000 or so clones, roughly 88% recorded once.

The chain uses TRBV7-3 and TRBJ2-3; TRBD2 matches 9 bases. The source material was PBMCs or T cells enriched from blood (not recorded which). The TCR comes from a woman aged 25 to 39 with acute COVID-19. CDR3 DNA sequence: TGTGCCAGCAGCTCGACCGGCGGGGGGGGCACAGATACGCAGTATTTT. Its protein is CASSSTGGGGTDTQYF.